The 32 T cell receptor beta chains below all came from one sample that was sequenced in a study of CD8+ T cells in alopecia areata. RNA, once extracted, was reverse transcribed into cDNA for use as the sequencing template. Some clones are missing from TCRdb's copy, which holds only in-frame ones; the method was immunoSEQ multiplex PCR. The repertoire has under 150,000 clones, less than 65% of them found once; the top ten carry around 34%. Material for sequencing was CD8+ T cells sorted from blood. All receptors come from a human donor in good health.

Here the CDR3 reads CASSQTGLTSYEQYF. The CDR3 coding sequence is TGTGCCAGCAGCCAGACGGGGCTTACATCCTACGAGCAGTACTTC. The chain combines TRBV9 with TRBJ2-7, with D perhaps TRBD1 or TRBD2 (5 bases each). Germline V CDR1 and CDR2: SGDLS, YYNGEE. V lost 4 bases and J 1 base, leaving 15 bases between the germline ends. This CDR3 comprises 15 residues.

J is TRBJ2-2 and V is TRBV29-1; 9 nucleotides align to TRBD2. V lost 1 base, J lost 5 bases, and 8 bases stayed unmatched. The germline CDR1 and CDR2 sequences are SQVTM and ANQGSEA. The CDR3 is made up of 16 amino acids. This CDR3 reads CSVEGSSGRGTGELFF. The CDR3 region has the DNA TGCAGCGTTGAAGGGAGTAGCGGGAGAGGAACCGGGGAGCTGTTTTTT.

A few counts support this clone. The V call is TRBV23-1, the J call TRBJ2-3; D remains ambiguous. TRBV23-1 is an ORF for which the function is uncertain. The CDR3 spans 13 residues. Deletions cut 4 bases from V and 6 bases from J, with 11 bases between. DNA of the CDR3: TGCGCCAGCAGTCGTATGAAGACGGATACGCAGTATTTT. It specifies CASSRMKTDTQYF.

The rearrangement links TRBV10-3 to TRBJ1-1; D is uncertain. The germline CDR1 and CDR2 sequences are ENHRY and SYGVKD. CDR3 length: 12 amino acids. Trimming removed 7 bases at V and 4 bases at J, with 10 bases between. In nucleotides, the CDR3 is TGTGCCATCACCAACGAGGGCACTGAAGCTTTCTTT. Encoded protein: CAITNEGTEAFF.

CDR3 sequence: CASSLLGGASTDTQYF. The CDR3 nucleotides read TGTGCCAGCAGCCTATTAGGGGGGGCTAGCACAGATACGCAGTATTTT. The gene calls are TRBV5-6 and TRBJ2-3; maybe TRBD2 (7 bases). Trimming stripped 4 bases from V and 0 bases from J, with 15 bases between. Germline V CDR1 and CDR2: SGHDT, YYEEEE. This CDR3 is built from 16 residues.

V usage is TRBV4-2 and J usage is TRBJ1-2; no clear D gene. Germline V gene sequence: CDR1 LGHNA, CDR2 YNFKEQ. Trimming stripped 0 bases from V and 4 bases from J, with 15 bases between. The CDR3 runs to 16 residues. The CDR3 protein is CASSQEYGPDTYGYTF. The CDR3 nucleotides are TGTGCCAGCAGCCAAGAATACGGGCCCGACACCTATGGCTACACCTTC.

The gene calls are TRBV5-1 and TRBJ2-5; 11 bases line up with TRBD1. The germline gives CDR1 SGHRS, CDR2 YFSETQ. The V and J ends lost 4 bases and 4 bases, in that order; junction bases with no gene match: 6. The length of the CDR3 is 15 residues. The CDR3 region has the DNA TGCGCCAGCAGCGGAGGACAGGGGGCGGGAGAGACCCAGTACTTC. Translating gives CASSGGQGAGETQYF.

The chain carries TRBV29-1 and TRBJ2-1; 7 bases agree with TRBD2. The CDR3 is made up of 12 amino acids. Germline V lookup: CDR1 SQVTM, CDR2 ANQGSEA. Trimming removed 3 bases from V and 10 bases from J; junction bases left unmatched: 6. In DNA, the CDR3 is TGCAGCGTTGAGGGGATGCGGGAGGAGCAGTTCTTC. Protein sequence: CSVEGMREEQFF.

In its sample, this clone was seen a few times. V gene TRBV7-9 combines with J gene TRBJ2-1; 11 nucleotides match TRBD2. Unmatched junction bases numbered 9, after V lost 0 bases and J lost 8 bases. From germline, CDR1 is SEHNR and CDR2 FQNEAQ (reference sequence). The CDR3 contains 17 residues. This CDR3 reads CASSLAPASGRRHEQFF. Written as DNA, the CDR3 is TGTGCCAGCAGCTTAGCGCCGGCTAGCGGGAGGAGGCATGAGCAGTTCTTC.

The chain combines TRBV7-2 with TRBJ2-3; D gene unclear. Trimming shortened V by 5 bases and J by 0 bases, and 15 bases separated the two germline ends. The CDR3 length is 16 residues. Germline V gene data show CDR1 as SGHTA and CDR2 as FQGNSA. CDR3 in amino acids: CASSATWETSTDTQYF. For the CDR3, the DNA is TGTGCCAGCAGCGCCACGTGGGAAACTAGCACAGATACGCAGTATTTT.

Comments on this clone: Distinct nucleotide sequences in the sample also encode this CDR3. The rearrangement joins TRBV27 to TRBJ2-7; D uncertain. The CDR3 is 15 residues long. Trimming removed 0 bases at V and 4 bases at J, with 13 bases between. Germline CDR1 MNHEY, CDR2 SMNVEV (reference sequence). CDR3 amino acids: CASSLSPPTRYEQYF. CDR3 coding DNA: TGTGCCAGCAGTTTATCCCCACCGACAAGATACGAGCAGTACTTC.

V is TRBV27 and J is TRBJ2-6; the D gene is possibly TRBD1 (5 bases). The CDR3 length is 17 residues. Deletions cut 1 base from V and 1 base from J, with 11 bases between. Germline V lookup: CDR1 MNHEY, CDR2 SMNVEV (reference sequence). This chain's CDR3 is CASSLLPGWSGANVLTF. The CDR3 nucleotides are TGTGCCAGCAGTTTATTGCCAGGGTGGTCTGGGGCCAACGTCCTGACTTTC.

CDR3 DNA sequence: TGTGCCAGCTCAACCCCTCCTCCTTCCGAGCAGTACTTC. Protein product: CASSTPPPSEQYF. The chain is built from TRBV27 and TRBJ2-7, with D unclear. The CDR3 contains 13 residues. Per the germline V gene, CDR1 is MNHEY and CDR2 is SMNVEV (reference sequence). The V gene lost 8 bases and the J gene lost 6 bases, with 17 bases spanning the gap.

The chain has TRBV29-1 and TRBJ2-5, with D hard to call. Between the trimmed V and J ends, which lost 7 bases and 2 bases, there was a span of 14 bases. The germline CDR1 and CDR2 sequences are SQVTM and ANQGSEA. The CDR3 sequence is 13 residues long. DNA of the CDR3: TGCAGCGCCACCCCACAGAATCAAGAGACCCAGTACTTC. The encoded protein is CSATPQNQETQYF. The entire variable domain, with the rest obtained from reference TRBV29-1 and TRBJ2-5, is as follows: SAVISQKPSRDICQRGTSLTIQCQVDSQVTMMFWYRQQPGQSLTLIATANQGSEATYESGFVIDKFPISRPNLTFSTLTVSNMSPEDSSIYLCSATPQNQETQYFGPGTRLLVL.

The sample holds a few counts of this clone. The CDR3 protein is CASSSLAGDNEQFF. CDR3 nucleotides: TGTGCCAGCAGCTCGCTAGCGGGAGACAATGAGCAGTTCTTC. The gene calls are TRBV28 and TRBJ2-1, with 10 bases fitting TRBD2. Trimming at V came to 6 bases and at J to 5 bases, leaving 4 bases not matched to a gene. The germline V gene has CDR1 MDHEN and CDR2 SYDVKM. This CDR3 has 14 amino acids.

The CDR3 coding sequence is TGTGCCAGCAGCCAGACAGGGGGTGGAGAGACCCAGTACTTC. Its protein product is CASSQTGGGETQYF. The chain couples TRBV5-4 to TRBJ2-5; TRBD1 matches 9 bases. V lost 4 bases to trimming and J lost 4 bases; unmatched junction nucleotides: 5. The CDR3 spans 14 residues. Germline V lookup: CDR1 SGHNT, CDR2 YYREEE (reference sequence).

This clone came up a few times. The junction differs from germline at one of its ends, possibly a read error. The chain employs TRBV7-9 and TRBJ2-1, with TRBD2 identical over 7 bases. CDR1 and CDR2 from the germline V gene are SEHNR and FQNEAQ (reference sequence). CDR3 length equals 10 residues. CDR3 DNA: TGTGCCAGCAGCCTAGGACTAGTGGTCTTC. Protein: CASSLGLVVF.

This clone has a handful of counts. The same CDR3 is also encoded by other DNA sequences in this sample. V is TRBV9 and J is TRBJ2-7; 8 nucleotides align to TRBD2. The CDR3 has 15 residues. With 4 bases clipped from V and 0 bases from J, the junction kept 6 bases outside the gene matches. Germline lookup yields CDR1 SGDLS and CDR2 YYNGEE. CDR3 sequence (DNA): TGTGCCAGCAGCCCTACTAGCGGCAGCTCCTACGAGCAGTACTTC. Its protein is CASSPTSGSSYEQYF.

The chain employs TRBV7-2 and TRBJ2-7, with D perhaps being TRBD1 or TRBD2 (5 bases each). CDR3 length: 15 residues. V dropped 0 bases and J dropped 3 bases, with 12 bases sitting between them. Looked up from germline, CDR1 is SGHTA and CDR2 is FQGNSA. CDR3 sequence (DNA): TGTGCCAGCAGCTTAGCGACAGTTGGGGGCTACGAGCAGTACTTC. Its protein product is CASSLATVGGYEQYF. Filled out from reference TRBV7-2 and TRBJ2-7, the complete variable domain reads GAGVSQSPSNKVTEKGKDVELRCDPISGHTALYWYRQSLGQGLEFLIYFQGNSAPDKSGLPSDRFSAERTGGSVSTLTIQRTQQEDSAVYLCASSLATVGGYEQYFGPGTRLTVT.

This chain joins TRBV2 and TRBJ2-2; 10 bases line up with TRBD2. The CDR3 spans 14 residues. J was trimmed by 7 bases and V by 7 bases; bases with no gene match: 6. In germline, CDR1 is SNHLY, CDR2 FYNNEI. This chain's CDR3 is CASTHSGRSGELFF. DNA of the CDR3: TGTGCCAGCACCCATAGCGGGAGGAGCGGGGAGCTGTTTTTT.

The chain combines TRBV2 with TRBJ2-5; D is perhaps TRBD1 (6 bases). Germline assignment: CDR1 SNHLY and CDR2 FYNNEI. V shed 6 bases and J shed 2 bases, with 19 bases lying between them. This CDR3 has 16 residues. CDR3 nucleotides: TGTGCCAGCAGCGTTGTACAGGGTGTACGGCAAGAGACCCAGTACTTC. Its protein product is CASSVVQGVRQETQYF.

This clone has only a few counts. The same CDR3 arises from other DNA sequences in this sample as well. This chain links TRBV27 with TRBJ2-1; 12 positions match TRBD2. This CDR3 spans 14 amino acids. The germline gives CDR1 MNHEY, CDR2 SMNVEV (reference sequence). J gave up 8 bases and V 9 bases, and 8 bases lay outside the gene matches. Here the CDR3 reads CASGSSGREYEQFF. In DNA, the CDR3 is TGTGCCAGTGGGTCTAGCGGGAGGGAGTATGAGCAGTTCTTC.

The chain uses TRBV14 and TRBJ2-1; 12 nucleotides match TRBD2. The CDR3 runs to 15 residues. The trim removed 6 bases at V and 10 bases at J, leaving 10 bases unmatched. Germline V gives CDR1 SGHDN, CDR2 FVKESK. The CDR3: CASSLSSGRAWEQFF. In DNA, the CDR3 is TGTGCCAGCAGTCTCTCTAGCGGGAGGGCCTGGGAGCAGTTCTTC. The variable domain in full, with the rest retrieved from reference TRBV14 and TRBJ2-1, is EAGVTQFPSHSVIEKGQTVTLRCDPISGHDNLYWYRRVMGKEIKFLLHFVKESKQDESGMPNNRFLAERTGGTYSTLKVQPAELEDSGVYFCASSLSSGRAWEQFFGPGTRLTVL.

This sequence joins TRBV4-1 and TRBJ2-2; D might be TRBD1 (5 bases). V was cut by 4 bases and J by 6 bases, with 12 bases left in between. Germline loops: CDR1 MGHRA, CDR2 YSYEKL. This CDR3 contains 14 residues. CDR3: CASSRVDTAGELFF. DNA for the CDR3: TGCGCCAGCAGCCGCGTGGACACGGCCGGGGAGCTGTTTTTT.

This rearrangement joins TRBV28 to TRBJ2-5, with 15 nucleotides matching TRBD2. This CDR3 has 16 amino acids. Germline V gene lookup returns CDR1 MDHEN and CDR2 SYDVKM. Trimming took 3 bases from V and 2 from J; bases not matched to a gene: 1. CDR3 sequence: CASSFGLAGGQETQYF. In DNA, the CDR3 is TGTGCCAGCAGTTTCGGACTAGCGGGAGGGCAAGAGACCCAGTACTTC.

This clone occurred once. The rearrangement joins TRBV2 to TRBJ2-2; D not certain. The CDR3 totals 12 residues. Trimming shortened V by 3 bases and J by 2 bases, and 1 base separated the two germline ends. Germline V lookup: CDR1 SNHLY, CDR2 FYNNEI. The DNA for the CDR3 is TGTGCCAGCAGTGATAACACCGGGGAGCTGTTTTTT. It translates to CASSDNTGELFF.

The chain couples TRBV7-2 to TRBJ2-7; TRBD2 might be the D (6 bases). This CDR3 comprises 17 residues. From germline, CDR1 is SGHTA and CDR2 FQGNSA. The V gene lost 0 bases and the J gene lost 6 bases, with 21 bases spanning the gap. The CDR3 loop reads CASSLALARILGREQYF. Written as DNA, the CDR3 is TGTGCCAGCAGCTTAGCCCTAGCGAGAATACTAGGGCGCGAGCAGTACTTC.

The chain combines TRBV9 with TRBJ1-2; tentatively, D is TRBD1 (6 bases). The CDR3 length is 16 residues. V lost 0 bases to trimming and J lost 6 bases, with 18 bases between them. Per germline, CDR1 SGDLS and CDR2 YYNGEE. CDR3 amino acids: CASSVGRTGFIDGYTF. Here the CDR3 DNA reads TGTGCCAGCAGCGTAGGAAGAACAGGGTTCATCGATGGCTACACCTTC.

This rearrangement joins TRBV29-1 to TRBJ1-3; TRBD1 matches 7 bases. This CDR3 is 14 amino acids long. With V trimmed by 4 bases and J by 4 bases, 7 bases remained unmatched. Looked up from germline, CDR1 is SQVTM and CDR2 is ANQGSEA. As DNA, the CDR3 is TGCAGCGTTGCACCGACAGGGCGCGGAAACACCATATATTTT. Its translation is CSVAPTGRGNTIYF.

This clone has more than one count but fewer than ten. The rearrangement joins TRBV6-4 to TRBJ2-1; 7 nucleotides match TRBD2. CDR3 length equals 14 residues. V lost 6 bases to trimming and J lost 5 bases; unmatched junction nucleotides: 7. Germline loops: CDR1 MRHNA, CDR2 SNTAGT. This chain's CDR3 is CASSEGLGHNEQFF. CDR3 sequence (DNA): TGTGCCAGCAGCGAAGGACTAGGCCACAATGAGCAGTTCTTC.

This clone was observed a handful of times. The V gene is TRBV14, the J gene TRBJ1-1; maybe TRBD1 (5 bases). This CDR3 region has 13 residues. CDR1 and CDR2 from the germline V gene are SGHDN and FVKESK. The V end lost 7 bases, the J end lost 3 bases, and 12 bases lay between the germline ends. CDR3 DNA: TGTGCCAGCACCCCGGGGCTCCACACTGAAGCTTTCTTT. It is translated as CASTPGLHTEAFF.

The chain is built from TRBV29-1 and TRBJ2-7; D is ambiguous. CDR3 length: 13 residues. Germline CDR1 and CDR2: SQVTM and ANQGSEA. Trimming cost V 4 bases and J 0 bases, with 10 bases left between them. The CDR3 DNA reads as TGCAGCGTTGTTACCGGGCACTCCTACGAGCAGTACTTC. Amino acid sequence: CSVVTGHSYEQYF.